The entry below gives a single TCR beta chain sequence along with its context. Study processing details: From reference gene primer amplification, estimates of nucleated cell counts were derived. Measured with immunoSEQ multiplex PCR; TCRdb has only the in-frame clones, and not every one. The V and J calls and clone size come from that table; D and trimming were worked out from the DNA. The sample has fewer than 200,000 clones; 88% are singletons. V lost 7 bases and J lost 0, with 15 bases in between. CDR3 length: 16 residues. CDR1 is MNHEY, CDR2 SMNVEV, per germline (reference sequence). These data come from a study of blood T cell repertoires in COVID-19. Study-wide background: The cDNA or gDNA used as material had been derived from T cells, B-cell-depleted T cells, or PBMCs.

The sequence derives from a man in his 60s with acute or convalescent COVID-19. The sample comprised peripheral blood. The V gene is TRBV27, the J gene TRBJ2-2, with no clear D. The CDR3 loop reads CASTLTRASNTGELFF. The CDR3 coding sequence is TGTGCCAGCACCTTGACACGAGCCTCGAACACCGGGGAGCTGTTTTTT.